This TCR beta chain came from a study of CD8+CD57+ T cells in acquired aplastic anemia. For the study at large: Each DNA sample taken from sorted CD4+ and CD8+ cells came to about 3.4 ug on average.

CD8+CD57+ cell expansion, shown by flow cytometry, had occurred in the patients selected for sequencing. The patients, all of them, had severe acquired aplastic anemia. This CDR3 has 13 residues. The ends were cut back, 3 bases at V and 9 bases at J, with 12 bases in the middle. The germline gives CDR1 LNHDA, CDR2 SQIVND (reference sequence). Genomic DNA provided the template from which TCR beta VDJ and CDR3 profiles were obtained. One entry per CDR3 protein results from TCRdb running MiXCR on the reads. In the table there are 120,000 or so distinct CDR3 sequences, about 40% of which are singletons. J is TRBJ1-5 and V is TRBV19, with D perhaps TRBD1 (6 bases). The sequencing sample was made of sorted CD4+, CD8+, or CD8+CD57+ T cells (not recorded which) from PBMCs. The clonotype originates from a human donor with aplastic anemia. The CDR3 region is CASSMTTGPPQHF. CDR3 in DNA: TGTGCCAGTAGTATGACCACAGGGCCGCCCCAGCATTTT.